This entry concerns a single TCR beta chain. The junction differs from germline at one of its ends, possibly a read error. The sample comes from a study of CD4+ T cells in melanoma. TCRdb's table, derived via immunoSEQ multiplex PCR, lists solely in-frame clones and lacks some. The repertoire holds more than 12,000 clones, with about 63% as singletons. Per germline, CDR1 SGHRS and CDR2 YFSETQ. The CDR3 contains 14 residues. V usage is TRBV5-1 and J usage is TRBJ2-6; D not certain. The origin of this receptor is a human donor with melanoma. The sequenced sample was cells from a culture (not recorded whether cultured in vitro). DNA of the CDR3: TGCGCCAGCACCTTGGGGTCTGGGGCCAACGTCCTGACTTTC. Translation: CASTLGSGANVLTF.